This T cell receptor beta chain was recovered during a study of low-dose radiotherapy and immunotherapy resistance in tumors. About the research overall: Every two weeks, cyclophosphamide 200 mg/m2 was infused one day before radiation plus immunotherapy.

This CDR3 has 17 amino acids. Gene-specific TRAV and TRBV primers were used for first-strand cDNA, covering alpha and beta chains. It was with a constant-region primer and a V-primer adapter that TCRs were amplified over about 19 PCR cycles. TCRdb itself ran the reads through MiXCR, one entry per CDR3 protein. This sample has about 44,000 distinct CDR3 sequences; less than 30% occur once, and the top ten carry around a tenth. At least ten counts were recorded for this clonotype. As to time point: after trial treatment. Treatment meaning: LDRT plus nivolumab, ipilimumab, low-dose cyclophosphamide and aspirin (RACIN trial). Along with nivolumab and ipilimumab, donors received aspirin, low-dose cyclophosphamide and low-dose radiotherapy.

This specimen consisted of PBMCs, obtained after low-dose radiotherapy plus immunotherapy. This chain connects TRBV21-1 to TRBJ1-6; the tabulated D call, TRBD1, remains unverified against the DNA. TRBV21-1 is assigned pseudogene status. The sequence was obtained from a male donor with prostate cancer. CDR3 sequence reads: CASSKAGGQGPYSPLHF. The DNA for the CDR3 is TGTGCCAGCAGCAAAGCGGGGGGACAGGGGCCCTATTCACCCCTCCACTTT.